This TCR beta chain is from a study of preoperative IRX-2 immunotherapy in early breast cancer. V was clipped by 5 bases and J by 10 bases, with 14 bases between them. This CDR3 spans 12 amino acids. Per the germline V gene, CDR1 is LNHDA and CDR2 is SQIVND (reference sequence). This clone was counted only a few times. The protocol was immunoSEQ multiplex PCR, while the TCRdb copy is restricted to in-frame clones and leaves out a portion. The sample yields fewer than 25,000 clones, around 90% seen once. Treatment reported: preoperative locoregional IRX-2 cytokine immunotherapy. This phase Ib study tested locoregional IRX-2 cytokine immunotherapy given before surgery.

This TCR was sampled from a human donor with breast cancer. The chain is built from TRBV19 and TRBJ1-2; D is uncertain. The sequencing here drew on tumor tissue, taken after IRX-2 immunotherapy. The CDR3 reads CASSPQAGDYTF. The CDR3 DNA reads TGTGCCAGTAGTCCGCAGGCGGGAGACTACACCTTC.